The clone carrying this T cell receptor (beta chain) was seen a few times. This CDR3 region has 14 residues. With 2 bases removed from V and 6 bases from J, the gap between germline ends came to 11 bases. CDR1 and CDR2 from the germline V gene are MGHDK and SYGVNS. This sample was taken from a study of blood T cell repertoires in COVID-19. Study background: Spain, Italy and the United States supplied samples that represented acute and convalescent COVID-19. T cells, B-cell-depleted T cells, or PBMCs supplied cDNA or gDNA.

As originally analysed: Reference gene primer amplification gave nucleated cell count estimates. The assay was immunoSEQ multiplex PCR, and TCRdb's table has in-frame clones only and misses some. D and trimming come from the DNA, and the V and J calls and clone size come from that table. The profile covers tens of thousands of clones, with more than 75% appearing a single time and 8.2% taken by the ten largest. Source material: peripheral blood. This clonotype was obtained from an elderly woman with acute or convalescent COVID-19. The V gene is TRBV25-1, the J gene TRBJ2-4, with D uncertain. CDR3 protein: CASSEERRGNIQYF. CDR3 DNA: TGTGCCAGCAGTGAAGAACGGCGAGGAAACATTCAGTACTTC.